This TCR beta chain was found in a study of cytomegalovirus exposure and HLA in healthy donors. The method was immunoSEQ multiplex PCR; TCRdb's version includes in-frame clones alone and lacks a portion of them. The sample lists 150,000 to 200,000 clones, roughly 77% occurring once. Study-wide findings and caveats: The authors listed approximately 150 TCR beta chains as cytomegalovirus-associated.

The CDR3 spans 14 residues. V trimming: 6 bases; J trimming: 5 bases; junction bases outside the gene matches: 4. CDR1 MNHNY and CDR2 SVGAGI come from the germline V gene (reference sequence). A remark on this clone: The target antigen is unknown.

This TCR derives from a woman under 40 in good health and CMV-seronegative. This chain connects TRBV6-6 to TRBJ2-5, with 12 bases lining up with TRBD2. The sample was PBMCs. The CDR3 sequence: CASSSSGGAETQYF. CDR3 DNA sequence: TGTGCCAGCAGCTCTAGCGGGGGGGCGGAGACCCAGTACTTC.